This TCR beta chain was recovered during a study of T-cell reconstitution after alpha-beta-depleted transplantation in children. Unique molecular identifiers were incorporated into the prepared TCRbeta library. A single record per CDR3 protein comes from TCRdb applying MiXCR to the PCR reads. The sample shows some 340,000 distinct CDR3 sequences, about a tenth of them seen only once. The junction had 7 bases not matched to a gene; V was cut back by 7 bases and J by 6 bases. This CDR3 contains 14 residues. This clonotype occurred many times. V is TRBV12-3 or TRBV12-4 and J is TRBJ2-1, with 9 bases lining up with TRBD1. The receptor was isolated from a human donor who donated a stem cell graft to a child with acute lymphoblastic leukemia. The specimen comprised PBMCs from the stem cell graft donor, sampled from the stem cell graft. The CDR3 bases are TGTGCCAGCACCCGGACAGGGGAGGTCAATGAGCAGTTCTTC. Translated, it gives CASTRTGEVNEQFF.